The entry below gives a single T cell receptor (beta chain) sequence along with its context. This entry is derived from a study of blood T cell repertoires in COVID-19. Study as a whole: The cDNA or gDNA used as material had been derived from T cells, B-cell-depleted T cells, or PBMCs.

Authors' methods: Reference gene primer amplification gave nucleated cell count estimates. TCRdb keeps only in-frame clones here, not all; method: immunoSEQ multiplex PCR. Clone size and the V and J calls come from that table; the DNA yielded D and trimming. The table shows 260,000 or so clones, with roughly 87% occurring only once. V was trimmed by 9 bases and J by 3 bases, leaving 11 bases between them. CDR1 MNHEY and CDR2 SVGAGI come from the germline V gene. This CDR3 contains 12 residues. The source material was peripheral blood. The source of this sequence is a human donor in a cohort sampled during active COVID-19. The rearrangement links TRBV6-5 to TRBJ1-2; TRBD1 is a possible D gene (6 bases). CDR3 nucleotide sequence: TGTGCCAGTACAGGGTTGGACTATGGCTACACCTTC. Translated, it gives CASTGLDYGYTF.